This TCR beta chain was obtained from a study of OX40 agonist ivuxolimab in advanced cancers. Looking at the study overall: Ivuxolimab was an agonistic, fully human IgG2 monoclonal antibody directed against OX40 (CD134), a costimulatory receptor. Patients were allowed to have had prior anti-PD-1, anti-PD-L1 or anti-CTLA-4 therapy, and more than 35% of the dose-escalation patients had been treated with checkpoint inhibitors. Peripheral TCRbeta sequencing aimed to test whether ivuxolimab altered TCR sequence diversity and caused clonal T-cell expansion. Among the roughly 50 dose-escalation patients, 19 had hepatocellular carcinoma, roughly 15 melanoma, 9 renal cell carcinoma and 9 head and neck cancer. Partial responses occurred in three dose-escalation patients, of whom one had hepatocellular carcinoma and two had cutaneous melanoma. The dose-escalation cohort was over 70% male with a mean age of about 58 years, ranging from about 20 to 85. Intravenous ivuxolimab was administered to patients every 2 weeks at six dose levels: 0.01, 0.1, 0.3, 1.5, 3 and 10 mg/kg. The paper reports the monotherapy dose-escalation portion (N ≈ 50 patients) of the phase I ivuxolimab trial. Overall study outcomes, separate from this receptor: At doses of 0.1 to 3.0 mg/kg, clonal expansion of both CD4+ and CD8+ blood T cells was observed from baseline to week 6. Low levels of normalized T-cell clonal expansion were also shown by some nonresponding patients. On average, CD8+ T cells showed more expanded clones than CD4+ T cells after ivuxolimab. The antigen specificity of the peripheral T cells that underwent clonal expansion was not determined. In the 0.1-3.0 mg/kg groups, partial responders had among the lowest normalized peripheral clonal expansion, particularly in CD8+ T cells.

The germline V gene gives CDR1 as SGDLS and CDR2 as YYNGEE. From the cysteine up to the phenylalanine, the CDR3 has a length of 14 residues. Left in the record is the CDR3 DNA by itself, 42 bases read in frame from the first base. The junction shows trimming of 3 bases on V and 4 bases on J, plus 11 bases between the germline ends. Points on this clone: The antigen it binds to is not known. Base qualities are not at hand, and no much larger clone is one base apart.

The trial excluded patients who had a history of autoimmune disease or who were on systemic immunosuppression. Peripheral blood for TCR sequencing was collected from all dose cohorts at baseline, on cycle 4 day 1, and on cycle 7 day 1. Samples were obtained from an open-label, multicenter, first-in-human phase I dose-escalation trial of ivuxolimab. Adults with locally advanced or metastatic head and neck squamous cell, hepatocellular, melanoma or renal cell carcinoma were enrolled in the trial. Before TCR sequencing, CD4+ T cells and CD8+ T cells from peripheral blood were sorted into separate populations. For sequencing of the TCRbeta CDR3 region, genomic DNA was extracted from the sorted cells. TCRbeta CDR3 regions were sequenced using the immunoSEQ Assay. TCRdb carries this immuneACCESS record with in-frame sequences only. Its versions omit some clonotypes, under half of them owing to an unresolved V gene in the studies checked, with the rest unexplained. A total of 47,000 or so clones appear in this sample, around 86% of them only once. The ten largest clones take up around 10% of the sample.

Here the chain combines TRBV9 and TRBJ1-3; perhaps TRBD1 is the D gene, with 5 bases matching. The TCR originated in an adult with an advanced solid tumor such as melanoma, head and neck, liver or kidney cancer. Sequenced material: CD4+ or CD8+ T cells sorted from blood, taken in a trial of the OX40 agonist ivuxolimab. The DNA sequence reads TGTGCCAGCAGCGCCAATGAGGGGGGAAACACCATATATTTT. This is translated as CASSANEGGNTIYF.